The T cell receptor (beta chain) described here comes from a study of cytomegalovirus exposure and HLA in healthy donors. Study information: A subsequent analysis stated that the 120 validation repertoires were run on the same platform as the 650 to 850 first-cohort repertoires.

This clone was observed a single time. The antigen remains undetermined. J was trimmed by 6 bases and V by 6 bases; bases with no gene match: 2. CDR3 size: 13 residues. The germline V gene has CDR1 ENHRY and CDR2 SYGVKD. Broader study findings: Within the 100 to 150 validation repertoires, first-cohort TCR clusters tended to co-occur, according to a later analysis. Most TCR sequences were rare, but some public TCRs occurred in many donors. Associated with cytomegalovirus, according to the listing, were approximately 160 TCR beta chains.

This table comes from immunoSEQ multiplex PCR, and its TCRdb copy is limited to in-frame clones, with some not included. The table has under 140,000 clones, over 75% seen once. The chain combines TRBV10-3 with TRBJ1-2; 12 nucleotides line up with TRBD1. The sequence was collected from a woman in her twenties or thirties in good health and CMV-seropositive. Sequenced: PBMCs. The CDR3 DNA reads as TGTGCCATCAGGGGACAGGGGGCGAATGGCTACACCTTC. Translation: CAIRGQGANGYTF.